This TCR beta chain originates from a study of T-cell reconstitution after alpha-beta-depleted transplantation in children. The TCRbeta library was prepared with unique molecular identifiers. TCRdb passed the PCR reads through MiXCR, listing each CDR3 protein once. The profile shows 490,000 or so distinct CDR3 sequences, approximately 12% of them singletons. Sequencing used PBMCs from the stem cell graft donor, obtained from the stem cell graft. This TCR derives from a human donor who donated a stem cell graft to a child with combined immunodeficiency.

The CDR3 is CASSLGTLAGGTDTQYF. In DNA form, the CDR3 reads TGTGCCAGCAGCTTAGGCACACTAGCGGGGGGCACAGATACGCAGTATTTT. This sequence joins TRBV13 and TRBJ2-3, with 11 bases aligning to TRBD2. The J segment lost 1 base and the V segment lost 0 bases, leaving 3 bases of the junction unmatched. Looked up from germline, CDR1 is PRHDT and CDR2 is FYEKMQ (reference sequence). The CDR3 spans 17 residues.